The clone carrying this T cell receptor beta chain has a single count. Antigen unknown. This table comes from immunoSEQ multiplex PCR, and its TCRdb copy is limited to in-frame clones, with some not included. The profile shows approximately 90,000 clones, 75% to 95% of them singletons. The data stem from a study of graft-versus-host responses after intestinal transplantation. Study context: Transplants given to recipients were multivisceral, liver-intestinal, or isolated intestinal. Anti-thymocyte globulin was used for induction in all recipients, who then took tacrolimus and steroids for two to four years.

Study-wide results and limits: Individuals carrying graft-donor T cell macrochimerism showed high graft-versus-host to host-versus-graft clonal ratios in allografts. Recipient marrow showed GvH clones, some seen first in ileum or blood.

The CDR3 spans 10 residues. V and J are TRBV12-2 and TRBJ2-7; the D call TRBD2 from the table was never checked on the DNA. TRBV12-2 is noted as a pseudogene. The TCR sequence derives from a human donor who received an intestinal transplant. This specimen consisted of unstimulated CD8+ T cells sorted from spleen or lymph node cells, obtained before intestinal transplant. As DNA, the CDR3 is TGTGCAAGTCGCCTCTACGAGCAGTACTTC. Its protein is CASRLYEQYF.